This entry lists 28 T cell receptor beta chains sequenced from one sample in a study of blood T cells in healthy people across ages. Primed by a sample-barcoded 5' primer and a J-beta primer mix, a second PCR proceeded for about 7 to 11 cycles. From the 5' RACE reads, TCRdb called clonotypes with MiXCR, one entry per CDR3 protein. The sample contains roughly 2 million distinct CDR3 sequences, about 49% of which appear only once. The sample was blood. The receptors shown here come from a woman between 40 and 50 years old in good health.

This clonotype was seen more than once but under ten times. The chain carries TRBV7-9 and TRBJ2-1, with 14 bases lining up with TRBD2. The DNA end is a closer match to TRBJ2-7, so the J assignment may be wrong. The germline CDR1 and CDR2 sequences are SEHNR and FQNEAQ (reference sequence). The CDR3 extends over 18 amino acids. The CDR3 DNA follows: TGTGCCAGCAGCCCCGGGACTAGCGGGGGTAGCTCCTACAATGAGCAGTACTTC. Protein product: CASSPGTSGGSSYNEQYF.

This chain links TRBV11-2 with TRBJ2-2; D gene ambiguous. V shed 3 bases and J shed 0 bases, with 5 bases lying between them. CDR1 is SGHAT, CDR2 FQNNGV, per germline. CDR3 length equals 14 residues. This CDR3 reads CASSFPPNTGELFF. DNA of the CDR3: TGTGCCAGCAGCTTTCCTCCGAACACCGGGGAGCTGTTTTTT.

The chain's CDR3 is CASSQDRGKIIYEQYF. The CDR3 DNA reads as TGCGCCAGCAGCCAAGACAGGGGAAAAATAATCTACGAGCAGTACTTC. The genes are TRBV4-3 and TRBJ2-7; D possibly corresponds to TRBD1 (6 bases). Germline V gene lookup returns CDR1 LGHNA and CDR2 YSLEER. The V end lost 0 bases, the J end lost 3 bases, and 15 bases lay between the germline ends. CDR3 length: 16 amino acids.

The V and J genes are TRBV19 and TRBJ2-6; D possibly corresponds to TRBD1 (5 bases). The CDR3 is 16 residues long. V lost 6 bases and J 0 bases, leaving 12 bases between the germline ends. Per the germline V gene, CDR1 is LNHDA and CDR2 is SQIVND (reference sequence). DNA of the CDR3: TGTGCCAGTAGGACAGATTCGAGCTCTGGGGCCAACGTCCTGACTTTC. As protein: CASRTDSSSGANVLTF.

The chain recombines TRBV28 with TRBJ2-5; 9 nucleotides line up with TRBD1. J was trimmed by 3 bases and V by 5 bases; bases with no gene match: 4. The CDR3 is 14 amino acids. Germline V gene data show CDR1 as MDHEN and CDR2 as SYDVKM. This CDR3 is CASSRRDREETQYF. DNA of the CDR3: TGTGCCAGCAGTCGGCGGGACAGGGAAGAGACCCAGTACTTC.

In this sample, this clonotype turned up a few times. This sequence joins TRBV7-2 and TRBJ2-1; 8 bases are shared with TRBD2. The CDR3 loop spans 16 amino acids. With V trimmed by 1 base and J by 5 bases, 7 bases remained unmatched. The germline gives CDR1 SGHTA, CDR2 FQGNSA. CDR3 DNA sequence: TGTGCCAGCAGCTTAGATGTAGCGGGGATAAACAATGAGCAGTTCTTC. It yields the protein CASSLDVAGINNEQFF. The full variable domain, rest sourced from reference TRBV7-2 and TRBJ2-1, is GAGVSQSPSNKVTEKGKDVELRCDPISGHTALYWYRQSLGQGLEFLIYFQGNSAPDKSGLPSDRFSAERTGGSVSTLTIQRTQQEDSAVYLCASSLDVAGINNEQFFGPGTRLTVL.

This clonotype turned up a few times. This CDR3 reads CASRAGLTYEQYF. CDR3 coding DNA: TGTGCCAGCAGAGCGGGACTTACTTACGAGCAGTACTTC. J is TRBJ2-7 and V is TRBV6-2 or TRBV6-3; 7 nucleotides align to TRBD2. Germline V gene lookup returns CDR1 MNHEY and CDR2 SVGEGT. After removal of 6 bases from V and 4 bases from J, the junction contained 6 bases not matched to a gene. This CDR3 contains 13 residues.

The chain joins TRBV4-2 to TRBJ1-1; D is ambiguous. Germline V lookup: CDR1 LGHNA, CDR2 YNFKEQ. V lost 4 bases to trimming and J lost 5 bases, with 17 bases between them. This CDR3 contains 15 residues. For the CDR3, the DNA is TGTGCCAGCAGCCCAATCAAGGGTGGGAGGACTGAAGCTTTCTTT. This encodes CASSPIKGGRTEAFF.

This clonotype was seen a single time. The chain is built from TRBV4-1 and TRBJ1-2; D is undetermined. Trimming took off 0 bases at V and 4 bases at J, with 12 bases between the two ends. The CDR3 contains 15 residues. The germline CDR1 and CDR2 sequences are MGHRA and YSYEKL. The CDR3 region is CASSQDPWEIYGYTF. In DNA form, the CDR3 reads TGCGCCAGCAGCCAAGACCCGTGGGAAATCTATGGCTACACCTTC.

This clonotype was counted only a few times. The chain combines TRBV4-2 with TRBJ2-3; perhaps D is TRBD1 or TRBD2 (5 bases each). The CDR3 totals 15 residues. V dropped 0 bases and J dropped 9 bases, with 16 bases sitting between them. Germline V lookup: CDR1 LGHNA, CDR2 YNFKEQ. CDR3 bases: TGTGCCAGCAGCCAAGATGGTGTTGAGGGGATGACGCAGTATTTT. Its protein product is CASSQDGVEGMTQYF.

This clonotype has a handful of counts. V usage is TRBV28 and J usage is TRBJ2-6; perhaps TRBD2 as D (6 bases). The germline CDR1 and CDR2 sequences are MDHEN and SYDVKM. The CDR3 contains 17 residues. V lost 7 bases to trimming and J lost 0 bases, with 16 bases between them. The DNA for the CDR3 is TGTGCCAGCAACCAACTATTGCGGGGCTCTGGGGCCAACGTCCTGACTTTC. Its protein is CASNQLLRGSGANVLTF.

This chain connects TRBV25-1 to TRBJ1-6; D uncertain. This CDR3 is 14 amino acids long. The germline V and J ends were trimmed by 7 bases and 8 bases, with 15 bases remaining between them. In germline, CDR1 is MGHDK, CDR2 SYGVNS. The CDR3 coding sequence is TGTGCCAGCAACGGTGTGGGCGGATATTCACCCCTCCACTTT. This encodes CASNGVGGYSPLHF.

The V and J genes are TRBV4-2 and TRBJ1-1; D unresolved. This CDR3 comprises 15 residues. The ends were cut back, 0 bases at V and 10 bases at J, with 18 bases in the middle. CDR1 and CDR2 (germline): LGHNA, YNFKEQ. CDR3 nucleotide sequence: TGTGCCAGCAGCCAAGATGGGCATGTGGGGTTTGCAGCTTTCTTT. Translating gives CASSQDGHVGFAAFF.

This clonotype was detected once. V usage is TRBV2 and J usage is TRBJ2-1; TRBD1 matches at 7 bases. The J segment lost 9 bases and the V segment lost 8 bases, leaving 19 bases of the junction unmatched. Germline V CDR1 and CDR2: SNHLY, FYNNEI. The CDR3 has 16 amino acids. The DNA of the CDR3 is TGTGCCAGCGCTAAGTTGCCCGAGGGGGCCTTCGGTGAGCAGTTCTTC. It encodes CASAKLPEGAFGEQFF.

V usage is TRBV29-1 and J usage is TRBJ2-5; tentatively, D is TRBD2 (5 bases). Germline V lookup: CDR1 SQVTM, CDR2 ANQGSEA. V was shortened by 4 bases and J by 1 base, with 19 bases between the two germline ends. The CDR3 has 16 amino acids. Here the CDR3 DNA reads TGCAGCGTTGGCTATAGGTTAGCGAAAATCCAAGAGACCCAGTACTTC. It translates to CSVGYRLAKIQETQYF.

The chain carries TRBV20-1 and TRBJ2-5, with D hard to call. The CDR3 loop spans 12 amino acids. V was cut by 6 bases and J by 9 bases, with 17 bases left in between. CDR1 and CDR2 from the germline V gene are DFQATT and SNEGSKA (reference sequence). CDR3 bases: TGCAGTGCCGAACCTCGAGGTGCGGCCCAGTACTTC. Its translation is CSAEPRGAAQYF.

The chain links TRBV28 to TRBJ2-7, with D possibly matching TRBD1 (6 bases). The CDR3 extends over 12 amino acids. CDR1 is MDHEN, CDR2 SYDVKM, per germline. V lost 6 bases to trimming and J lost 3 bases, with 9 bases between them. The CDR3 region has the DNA TGTGCCAGCAGAAAGACAGGCTACGAGCAGTACTTC. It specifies CASRKTGYEQYF.

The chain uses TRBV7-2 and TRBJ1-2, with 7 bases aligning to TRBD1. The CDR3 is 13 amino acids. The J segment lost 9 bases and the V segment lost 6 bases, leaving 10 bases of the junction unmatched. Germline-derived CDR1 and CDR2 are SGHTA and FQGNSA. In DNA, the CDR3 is TGTGCCAGCAGGGTACCTTCGGGACAGAGCTACACCTTC. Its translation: CASRVPSGQSYTF.

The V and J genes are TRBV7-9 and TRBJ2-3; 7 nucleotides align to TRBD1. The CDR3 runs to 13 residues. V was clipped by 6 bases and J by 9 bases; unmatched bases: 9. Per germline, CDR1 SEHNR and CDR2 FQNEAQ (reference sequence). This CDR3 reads CASSRDSPLTQYF. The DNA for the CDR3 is TGTGCCAGCAGTCGGGACAGCCCTTTAACGCAGTATTTT. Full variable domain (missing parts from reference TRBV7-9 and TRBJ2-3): DTGVSQNPRHKITKRGQNVTFRCDPISEHNRLYWYRQTLGQGPEFLTYFQNEAQLEKSRLLSDRFSAERPKGSFSTLEIQRTEQGDSAMYLCASSRDSPLTQYFGPGTRLTVL.

CDR3 sequence (DNA): TGCAGTGCCAGGACGGGACAGGGGGAACCGTACTATGGCTACACCTTC. It specifies CSARTGQGEPYYGYTF. The chain recombines TRBV20-1 with TRBJ1-2, with 11 bases lining up with TRBD1. The CDR3 has 16 residues. V shed 6 bases, J shed 3 bases, and the junction held 12 bases outside the gene matches. Germline CDR1 and CDR2: DFQATT and SNEGSKA (reference sequence).

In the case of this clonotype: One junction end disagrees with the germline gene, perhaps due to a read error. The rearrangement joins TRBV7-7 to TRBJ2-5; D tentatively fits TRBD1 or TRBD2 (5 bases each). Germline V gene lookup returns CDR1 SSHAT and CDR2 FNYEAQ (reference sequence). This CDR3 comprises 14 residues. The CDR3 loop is CASSLGRAGKTQYF. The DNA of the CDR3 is TGTGCTAGCAGCTTGGGGCGGGCAGGAAAGACCCAGTACTTC.

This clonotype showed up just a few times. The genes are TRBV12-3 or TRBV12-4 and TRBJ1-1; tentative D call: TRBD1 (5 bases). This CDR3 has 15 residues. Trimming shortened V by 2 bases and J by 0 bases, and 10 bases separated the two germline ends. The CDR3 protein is CASSLRQGLNTEAFF. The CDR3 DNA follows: TGTGCCAGCAGTTTAAGGCAGGGCCTGAACACTGAAGCTTTCTTT.

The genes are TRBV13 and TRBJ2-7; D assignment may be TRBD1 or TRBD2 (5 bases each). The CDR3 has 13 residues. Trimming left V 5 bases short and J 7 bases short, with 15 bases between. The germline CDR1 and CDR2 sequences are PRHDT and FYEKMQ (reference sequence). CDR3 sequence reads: CASSPGRGSEQYF. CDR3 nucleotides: TGTGCCAGCAGCCCGGGACGTGGTTCGGAGCAGTACTTC.

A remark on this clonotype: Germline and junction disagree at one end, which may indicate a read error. This chain's CDR3 is CVSSAVQGDYNEQFF. CDR3 in DNA: TGTGTCAGCAGCGCGGTACAGGGGGACTACAATGAGCAGTTCTTC. This chain links TRBV9 with TRBJ2-1; TRBD1 matches 8 bases. The CDR3 extends over 15 amino acids. In germline, CDR1 is SGDLS, CDR2 YYNGEE.

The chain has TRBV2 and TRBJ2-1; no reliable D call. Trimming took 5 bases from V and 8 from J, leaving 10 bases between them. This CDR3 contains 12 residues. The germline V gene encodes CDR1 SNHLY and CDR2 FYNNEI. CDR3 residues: CASSLGRYEQFF. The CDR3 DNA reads TGTGCCAGCAGTCTAGGTCGCTATGAGCAGTTCTTC.

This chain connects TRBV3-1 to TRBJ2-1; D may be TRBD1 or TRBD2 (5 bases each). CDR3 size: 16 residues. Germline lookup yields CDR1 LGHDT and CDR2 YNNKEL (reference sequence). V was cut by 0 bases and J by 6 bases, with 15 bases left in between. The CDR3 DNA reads TGTGCCAGCAGCCAAGAAACCCAGGGAGCCCGCAATGAGCAGTTCTTC. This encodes CASSQETQGARNEQFF.

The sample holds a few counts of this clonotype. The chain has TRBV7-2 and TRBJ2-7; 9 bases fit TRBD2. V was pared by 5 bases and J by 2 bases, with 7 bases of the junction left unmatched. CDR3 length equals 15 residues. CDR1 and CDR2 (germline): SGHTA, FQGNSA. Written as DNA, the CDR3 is TGTGCCAGCAGCGCGGGACTAGCTGTCGCCTACGAGCAGTACTTC. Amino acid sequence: CASSAGLAVAYEQYF.

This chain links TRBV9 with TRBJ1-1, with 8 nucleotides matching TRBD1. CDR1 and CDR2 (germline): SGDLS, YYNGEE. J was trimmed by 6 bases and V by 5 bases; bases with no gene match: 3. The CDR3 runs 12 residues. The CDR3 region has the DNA TGTGCCAGCAGAGGACAGGGAGCTGAAGCTTTCTTT. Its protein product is CASRGQGAEAFF.